Listed below are T cell receptor beta chains from one sample, sequenced in a study of shared clonotypes between healthy human individuals. Assay used: immunoSEQ multiplex PCR; TCRdb lists only in-frame clones, some missing. Found here are under 1,900,000 clones, approximately 98.5% of them singletons; the top ten hold 0.36%. The sequencing input was naive CD4+ T cells sorted from blood. The receptor set was obtained from a man aged 30-40 years in good health. Both conserved end residues are part of each CDR3. The D gene is left open where the match is weak. Some rows mark clone size as missing; the rest say once, few, many or name a class of expanded clone.

CDR3 DNA: TGTGCCAGCAGCTCCAGGACTGGATCCTACGAGCAGTACTTC
CDR3 protein: CASSSRTGSYEQYF
clone size: .
J gene: TRBJ2-7
V gene: TRBV7-6
D gene: .

CDR3 DNA: TGCGCCAGCAGCTTGGGCAGGGGGCAGGAGACCCAGTACTTC
CDR3 protein: CASSLGRGQETQYF
clone size: .
J gene: TRBJ2-5
V gene: TRBV5-1
D gene: TRBD1

CDR3 DNA: TGTGCCAGCTCACCCCCGGGGAACACAGATACGCAGTATTTT
CDR3 protein: CASSPPGNTDTQYF
clone size: .
J gene: TRBJ2-3
V gene: TRBV18
D gene: .

CDR3 DNA: TGTGCCAGCAGCCCGCGGGACTATTCGGGTGAGCAGTTCTTC
CDR3 protein: CASSPRDYSGEQFF
clone size: .
J gene: TRBJ2-1
V gene: TRBV9
D gene: TRBD2

CDR3 DNA: TGCGCCAGCAGCTTCGTAGGGACGTACGAGCAGTACTTC
CDR3 protein: CASSFVGTYEQYF
clone size: once
J gene: TRBJ2-7
V gene: TRBV5-1
D gene: .

CDR3 DNA: TGCAGCGTTGGGGCCGGGACTAGCGCCCCGTACCAAGAGACCCAGTACTTC
CDR3 protein: CSVGAGTSAPYQETQYF
clone size: .
J gene: TRBJ2-5
V gene: TRBV29-1
D gene: TRBD2

CDR3 DNA: TGCAGCGTTGTGGAGGCCTCCTACGAGCAGTACTTC
CDR3 protein: CSVVEASYEQYF
clone size: .
J gene: TRBJ2-7
V gene: TRBV29-1
D gene: .

CDR3 DNA: TGTGCCAGCAGCCGAGGGACTGGGGCCAACGTCCTGACTTTC
CDR3 protein: CASSRGTGANVLTF
clone size: .
J gene: TRBJ2-6
V gene: TRBV5-4
D gene: .

CDR3 DNA: TGTGCCAGCTCACTCCCTCTTCCCCCCTACGAGCAGTACTTC
CDR3 protein: CASSLPLPPYEQYF
clone size: .
J gene: TRBJ2-7
V gene: TRBV18
D gene: .

CDR3 DNA: TGTGCCTGGGCACTGGGGGTCACTGAAGCTTTCTTT
CDR3 protein: CAWALGVTEAFF
clone size: .
J gene: TRBJ1-1
V gene: TRBV30
D gene: .

CDR3 DNA: TGCAGCGTTGAAGAGGGGGTGGGTGAGCAGTTCTTC
CDR3 protein: CSVEEGVGEQFF
clone size: .
J gene: TRBJ2-1
V gene: TRBV29-1
D gene: .

CDR3 DNA: TGTGCCAGCTTACAGGGACTAGCGGGAAACAATGAGCAGTTCTTC
CDR3 protein: CASLQGLAGNNEQFF
clone size: .
J gene: TRBJ2-1
V gene: TRBV18
D gene: TRBD2

CDR3 DNA: TGTGCCAGCTCTCCCGGGGGACAGGGGGCAGAGACCCAGTACTTC
CDR3 protein: CASSPGGQGAETQYF
clone size: .
J gene: TRBJ2-5
V gene: TRBV18
D gene: TRBD1

CDR3 DNA: TGCGCCAGCAGCATAGGAGACTATGGCTACACCTTC
CDR3 protein: CASSIGDYGYTF
clone size: .
J gene: TRBJ1-2
V gene: TRBV5-1
D gene: .

CDR3 DNA: TGCGCCAGCAGCCCGTCGGGGGCCAGCGGGAGTAGGGATACGCAGTATTTT
CDR3 protein: CASSPSGASGSRDTQYF
clone size: .
J gene: TRBJ2-3
V gene: TRBV4-1
D gene: TRBD2

CDR3 DNA: TGTGCCAGCAGCCCAACTACTTCTGGGGCCAACGTCCTGACTTTC
CDR3 protein: CASSPTTSGANVLTF
clone size: .
J gene: TRBJ2-6
V gene: TRBV6-5
D gene: .

CDR3 DNA: TGTGCCAGCGCGTATAGGGCGGCTTACAATGAGCAGTTCTTC
CDR3 protein: CASAYRAAYNEQFF
clone size: .
J gene: TRBJ2-1
V gene: TRBV27
D gene: .

CDR3 DNA: TGTGCCAGCCGAGACACCTCCCATAGATGGCTGTTTTTT
CDR3 protein: CASRDTSHRWLFF
clone size: .
J gene: TRBJ1-4
V gene: TRBV2
D gene: .

CDR3 DNA: TGTGCCAGCAGTTTCGGGACTAGCGTACACACCGGGGAGCTGTTTTTT
CDR3 protein: CASSFGTSVHTGELFF
clone size: .
J gene: TRBJ2-2
V gene: TRBV6-5
D gene: TRBD2

CDR3 DNA: TGTGCCAGTACTCCACCCGGGACAGGGTGGGAGACCCAGTACTTC
CDR3 protein: CASTPPGTGWETQYF
clone size: .
J gene: TRBJ2-5
V gene: TRBV19
D gene: TRBD1

CDR3 DNA: TGTGCCAGCAGTGAAGCGCTTGGGGGCAATGAGCAGTTCTTC
CDR3 protein: CASSEALGGNEQFF
clone size: .
J gene: TRBJ2-1
V gene: TRBV2
D gene: .

CDR3 DNA: TGTGCCAGCAGTGAAGTCTACGAGCAGTACTTC
CDR3 protein: CASSEVYEQYF
clone size: .
J gene: TRBJ2-7
V gene: TRBV25-1
D gene: .

CDR3 DNA: TGTGCCAGCAGCTTCAGGACTGGCGAGCAGTACTTC
CDR3 protein: CASSFRTGEQYF
clone size: .
J gene: TRBJ2-7
V gene: TRBV11-2
D gene: .

CDR3 DNA: TGTGCCAGCAGCTATCGGGGACAGCGGATTCATGAGCAGTTCTTC
CDR3 protein: CASSYRGQRIHEQFF
clone size: .
J gene: TRBJ2-1
V gene: TRBV5-8
D gene: TRBD1

CDR3 DNA: TGTGCCAGCAGCTTTTGGACTAGCGGGCGAGGAAATGAGCAGTTCTTC
CDR3 protein: CASSFWTSGRGNEQFF
clone size: .
J gene: TRBJ2-1
V gene: TRBV7-9
D gene: TRBD2

CDR3 DNA: TGTGCCAGTTCCCGTTACGGGAACCAGTACTTC
CDR3 protein: CASSRYGNQYF
clone size: .
J gene: TRBJ2-5
V gene: TRBV28
D gene: .

CDR3 DNA: TGCGCCAGCAAAATGGGGGCCCTCGGGACTGAAGCTTTCTTT
CDR3 protein: CASKMGALGTEAFF
clone size: .
J gene: TRBJ1-1
V gene: TRBV5-1
D gene: .

CDR3 DNA: TGTGCCAGCAGTGTCGGGGTCGAGGGCTATGGCTACACCTTC
CDR3 protein: CASSVGVEGYGYTF
clone size: .
J gene: TRBJ1-2
V gene: TRBV6-1
D gene: .

CDR3 DNA: TGTGCCAGCAGTTACGCCGGGACAGGGCCCTACGAGCAGTACTTC
CDR3 protein: CASSYAGTGPYEQYF
clone size: .
J gene: TRBJ2-7
V gene: TRBV6-5
D gene: TRBD1

CDR3 DNA: TGTGCCAGCAGCTTAGGGCGCCTAAATGAGCAGTTCTTC
CDR3 protein: CASSLGRLNEQFF
clone size: .
J gene: TRBJ2-1
V gene: TRBV7-2
D gene: .

CDR3 DNA: TGTGCCAGTAGTGCCACCTCAGGGGGCCGGGGCTATGGCTACACCTTC
CDR3 protein: CASSATSGGRGYGYTF
clone size: .
J gene: TRBJ1-2
V gene: TRBV19
D gene: TRBD1

CDR3 DNA: TGCGCCAGCAGCTTGATCGCGGGAGGTTTTCAAGAGACCCAGTACTTC
CDR3 protein: CASSLIAGGFQETQYF
clone size: .
J gene: TRBJ2-5
V gene: TRBV5-1
D gene: TRBD2

CDR3 DNA: TGTGCCAGTCCCCCTCCAGGGCAGCTGAACACTGAAGCTTTCTTT
CDR3 protein: CASPPPGQLNTEAFF
clone size: .
J gene: TRBJ1-1
V gene: TRBV28
D gene: .

CDR3 DNA: TGTGCCAGCAGTTCCGGACAACACACTGAAGCTTTCTTT
CDR3 protein: CASSSGQHTEAFF
clone size: .
J gene: TRBJ1-1
V gene: TRBV27
D gene: .

CDR3 DNA: TGTGCCAGCAAGCGGGAATCACCCTACGAGCAGTACTTC
CDR3 protein: CASKRESPYEQYF
clone size: .
J gene: TRBJ2-7
V gene: TRBV5-4
D gene: TRBD2

CDR3 DNA: TGTGCCAGCAGTTTCGGGACACCTAAAGGAAACACCATATATTTT
CDR3 protein: CASSFGTPKGNTIYF
clone size: .
J gene: TRBJ1-3
V gene: TRBV28
D gene: .

CDR3 DNA: TGCGCCAGCACCCGGGACAGGGGGAACACCGGGGAGCTGTTTTTT
CDR3 protein: CASTRDRGNTGELFF
clone size: .
J gene: TRBJ2-2
V gene: TRBV5-1
D gene: TRBD1

CDR3 DNA: TGTGCCAGCAGCTTGACAGGGATTTACGGGACCCAGTACTTC
CDR3 protein: CASSLTGIYGTQYF
clone size: .
J gene: TRBJ2-5
V gene: TRBV7-2
D gene: TRBD1

CDR3 DNA: TGTGCCAGCAGTCAAAACGGACTAGCGGGGTCCGAGCAGTACTTC
CDR3 protein: CASSQNGLAGSEQYF
clone size: .
J gene: TRBJ2-7
V gene: TRBV7-3
D gene: TRBD2

CDR3 DNA: TGTGCCAGCACAAAGGGGCAGGGGGAAGAGACCCAGTACTTC
CDR3 protein: CASTKGQGEETQYF
clone size: .
J gene: TRBJ2-5
V gene: TRBV6-5
D gene: TRBD1

CDR3 DNA: TGTGCCAGCAGCGGAACGGTTTCCACAGATACGCAGTATTTT
CDR3 protein: CASSGTVSTDTQYF
clone size: .
J gene: TRBJ2-3
V gene: TRBV7-2
D gene: .

CDR3 DNA: TGCGCCAGCAGCCAGGGAACTGGAACCGGGCGTTACGAGCAGTACTTC
CDR3 protein: CASSQGTGTGRYEQYF
clone size: .
J gene: TRBJ2-7
V gene: TRBV4-3
D gene: .

CDR3 DNA: TGCGCCAGCAGCTTGGGACTAGCGGGAGGTTACGAGCAGTACTTC
CDR3 protein: CASSLGLAGGYEQYF
clone size: .
J gene: TRBJ2-7
V gene: TRBV5-1
D gene: TRBD2

CDR3 DNA: TGCGCCAGCAGCCCTAGCGGGAGTCTACCCGGGGAGCTGTTTTTT
CDR3 protein: CASSPSGSLPGELFF
clone size: .
J gene: TRBJ2-2
V gene: TRBV5-1
D gene: TRBD2

CDR3 DNA: TGTGCCAGCAGTGAGAACTTCAATCAGCCCCAGCATTTT
CDR3 protein: CASSENFNQPQHF
clone size: .
J gene: TRBJ1-5
V gene: TRBV6-1
D gene: .

CDR3 DNA: TGTGCCAGCAGCGCGACAGGGGGCTATACGCAGTATTTT
CDR3 protein: CASSATGGYTQYF
clone size: .
J gene: TRBJ2-3
V gene: TRBV7-6
D gene: TRBD1

CDR3 DNA: TGTGCCAGCAGCCCAGGGGGACTAGCGGTAACCGGGGAGCTGTTTTTT
CDR3 protein: CASSPGGLAVTGELFF
clone size: .
J gene: TRBJ2-2
V gene: TRBV5-4
D gene: TRBD2